These T cell receptor beta chains were read from a single sample in a study of CD8 T cells in Susac syndrome. From the immunoSEQ multiplex PCR reads, TCRdb called clonotypes with MiXCR, one entry per CDR3 protein. Of more than 150,000 distinct CDR3 sequences detected, approximately 94% appear once; the ten largest clones hold roughly 0.19%. Sequencing was performed on CD8+ T cells from PBMCs. The origin of the receptors is a human donor with multiple sclerosis. Both conserved end residues are part of each CDR3. Each record gives: V gene, D gene, clone size, J gene, CDR3 protein, CDR3 DNA. The D gene is left open where the match is weak. Clone size, where shown, is once, few, many, or a class for clones that have expanded.

TRBV9,TRBD1,-,TRBJ1-4,CASSVGTGSNEKLFF,TGTGCCAGCAGCGTAGGGACAGGCTCTAATGAAAAACTGTTTTTT
TRBV4-1,-,-,TRBJ1-1,CASSQVFSGSAEAFF,TGCGCCAGCAGCCAAGTTTTTTCCGGGAGCGCTGAAGCTTTCTTT
TRBV12-3/TRBV12-4,-,-,TRBJ2-7,CASSLVWGYEQYF,TGTGCCAGCAGTTTAGTTTGGGGCTACGAGCAGTACTTC
TRBV7-9,TRBD1,-,TRBJ1-2,CASSLSSGGKDGYTF,TGTGCCAGCAGCCTGTCGTCAGGGGGCAAAGACGGCTACACCTTC
TRBV9,TRBD2,-,TRBJ2-1,CASSVGGGLVGNEQFF,TGTGCCAGCAGCGTAGGGGGTGGACTAGTTGGTAATGAGCAGTTCTTC
TRBV12-5,-,-,TRBJ2-5,CASGLLPLVGETQYF,TGTGCTAGTGGTTTGTTGCCCCTTGTCGGGGAGACCCAGTACTTC
TRBV6-2/TRBV6-3,-,-,TRBJ2-4,CASSWGNTGRAKNIQYF,TGTGCCAGCAGTTGGGGGAATACAGGTCGAGCCAAAAACATTCAGTACTTC
TRBV6-5,-,once,TRBJ1-2,CASSYSGPPAPYGYTF,TGTGCCAGCAGTTACTCGGGACCCCCCGCACCATATGGCTACACCTTC
TRBV7-8,TRBD1,-,TRBJ1-1,CASSLGLQGKNTEAFF,TGTGCCAGCAGCTTAGGTCTACAGGGGAAGAACACTGAAGCTTTCTTT
TRBV7-9,-,once,TRBJ2-2,CASSSDTDTGELFF,TGTGCCAGCAGCTCCGACACCGACACCGGGGAGCTGTTTTTT
TRBV29-1,-,-,TRBJ1-2,CSVGSGFYGYTF,TGCAGCGTTGGGTCCGGTTTCTATGGCTACACCTTC
TRBV20-1,TRBD2,-,TRBJ2-3,CSAILQRGADTQYF,TGCAGTGCGATTCTACAGCGGGGCGCAGATACGCAGTATTTT
TRBV3-1,-,-,TRBJ2-5,CASSQATDQETQYF,TGTGCCAGCAGCCAAGCAACAGATCAAGAGACCCAGTACTTC
TRBV3-1,TRBD1,-,TRBJ1-1,CASSQEGQGARKSEAFF,TGTGCCAGCAGCCAGGAGGGACAGGGGGCGAGGAAATCTGAAGCTTTCTTT
TRBV13,TRBD1,-,TRBJ2-1,CASSQGARRDNEQFF,TGTGCCAGCAGCCAGGGGGCGAGGAGGGACAATGAGCAGTTCTTC
TRBV12-3/TRBV12-4,-,-,TRBJ1-5,CASSLNSGGNQPQHF,TGTGCCAGCAGTTTGAACTCAGGGGGCAATCAGCCCCAGCATTTT
TRBV13,TRBD1,once,TRBJ2-7,CASSSTGAAYEQYF,TGTGCCAGCAGCTCGACAGGGGCGGCCTACGAGCAGTACTTC
TRBV5-1,TRBD1,-,TRBJ1-5,CASSQGGDQPQHF,TGCGCCAGCAGTCAGGGGGGAGATCAGCCCCAGCATTTT
TRBV15,-,-,TRBJ2-6,CATSSPRFSGANVLTF,TGTGCCACCAGCAGCCCTCGATTCTCTGGGGCCAACGTCCTGACTTTC